Reported below is one T cell receptor (beta chain). The sample belongs to a study of CD8+ T cells in alopecia areata. Regarding treatment: oral pan-JAK inhibitor, 5-10 mg twice daily. Alopecia areata patients gave lesional scalp punch biopsies and peripheral blood samples. This CDR3 has 11 amino acids. The V gene's germline CDR1 is SNHLY and CDR2 FYNNEI. V was clipped by 6 bases and J by 4 bases, with 3 bases between them. After isolation, RNA underwent reverse transcription to generate cDNA as the sequencing template. Libraries were prepared by immunoSEQ multiplex PCR; TCRdb keeps only in-frame clonotypes and omits some of them. The data contain 200,000 or so clones, about three fifths of them singletons.

The chain couples TRBV2 to TRBJ2-2; D is undetermined. Sequenced material: CD4+ T cells sorted from blood, taken at week 24, from a patient treated with tofacitinib. This TCR was recovered from a human donor with alopecia areata. The CDR3: CASSPTGELFF. Written as DNA, the CDR3 is TGTGCCAGCAGCCCCACCGGGGAGCTGTTTTTT.